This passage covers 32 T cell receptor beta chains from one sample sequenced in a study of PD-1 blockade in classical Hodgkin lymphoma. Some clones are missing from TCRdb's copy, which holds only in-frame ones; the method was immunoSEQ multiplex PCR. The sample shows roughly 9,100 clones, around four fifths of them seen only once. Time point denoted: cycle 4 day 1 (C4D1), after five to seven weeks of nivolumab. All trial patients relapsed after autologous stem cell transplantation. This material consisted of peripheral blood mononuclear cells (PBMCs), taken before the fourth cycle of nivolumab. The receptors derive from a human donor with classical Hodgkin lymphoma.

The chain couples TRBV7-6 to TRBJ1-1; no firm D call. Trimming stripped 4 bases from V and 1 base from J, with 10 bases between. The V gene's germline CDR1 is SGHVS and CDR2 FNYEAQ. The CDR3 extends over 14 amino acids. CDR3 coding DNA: TGTGCCAGCAGCTCCATGATCGGGAACACTGAAGCTTTCTTT. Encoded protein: CASSSMIGNTEAFF. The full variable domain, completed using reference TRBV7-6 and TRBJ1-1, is GAGVSQSPRYKVTKRGQDVALRCDPISGHVSLYWYRQALGQGPEFLTYFNYEAQQDKSGLPNDRFSAERPEGSISTLTIQRTEQRDSAMYRCASSSMIGNTEAFFGQGTRLTVV.

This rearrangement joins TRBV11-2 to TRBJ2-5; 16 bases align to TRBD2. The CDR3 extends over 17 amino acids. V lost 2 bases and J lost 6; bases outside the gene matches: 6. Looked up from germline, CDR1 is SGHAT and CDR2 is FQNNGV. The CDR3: CASSLWGLAGGPKTQYF. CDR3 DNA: TGTGCCAGCAGCTTATGGGGACTAGCGGGGGGGCCGAAGACCCAGTACTTC. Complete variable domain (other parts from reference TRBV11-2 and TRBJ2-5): EAGVAQSPRYKIIEKRQSVAFWCNPISGHATLYWYQQILGQGPKLLIQFQNNGVVDDSQLPKDRFSAERLKGVDSTLKIQPAKLEDSAVYLCASSLWGLAGGPKTQYFGPGTRLLVL.

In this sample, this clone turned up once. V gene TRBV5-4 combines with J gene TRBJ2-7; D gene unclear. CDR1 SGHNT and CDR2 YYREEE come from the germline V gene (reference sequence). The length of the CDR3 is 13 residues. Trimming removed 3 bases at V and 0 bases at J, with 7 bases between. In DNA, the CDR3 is TGTGCCAGCAGCTCGGATTACTCCTACGAGCAGTACTTC. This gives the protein CASSSDYSYEQYF.

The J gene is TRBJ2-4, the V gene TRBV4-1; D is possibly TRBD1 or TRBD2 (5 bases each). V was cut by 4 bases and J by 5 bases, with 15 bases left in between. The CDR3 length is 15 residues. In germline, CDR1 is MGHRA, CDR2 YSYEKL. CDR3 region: CASSRPGRDENIQYF. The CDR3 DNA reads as TGCGCCAGCAGCCGCCCGGGACGGGACGAAAACATTCAGTACTTC.

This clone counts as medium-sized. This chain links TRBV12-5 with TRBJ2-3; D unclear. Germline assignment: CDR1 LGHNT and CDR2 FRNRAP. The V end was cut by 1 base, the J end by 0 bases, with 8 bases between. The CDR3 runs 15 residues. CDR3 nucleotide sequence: TGTGCTAGTGGTTTGGACTTGGGGAGCACAGATACGCAGTATTTT. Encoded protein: CASGLDLGSTDTQYF.

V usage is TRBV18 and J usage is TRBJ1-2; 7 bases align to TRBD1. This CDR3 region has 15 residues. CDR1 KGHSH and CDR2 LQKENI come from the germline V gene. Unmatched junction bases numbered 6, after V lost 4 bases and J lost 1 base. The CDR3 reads CASSLRDSLNYGYTF. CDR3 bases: TGTGCCAGCTCACTTAGGGACAGTCTTAACTATGGCTACACCTTC.

The chain's CDR3 is CASSPQPTLSSGANVLTF. CDR3 DNA: TGTGCCAGCAGCCCCCAACCCACCTTGAGCTCTGGGGCCAACGTCCTGACTTTC. This chain connects TRBV9 to TRBJ2-6; D is unresolved. V was clipped by 4 bases and J by 0 bases, with 17 bases between them. Germline V CDR1 and CDR2: SGDLS, YYNGEE. The CDR3 is made up of 18 amino acids.

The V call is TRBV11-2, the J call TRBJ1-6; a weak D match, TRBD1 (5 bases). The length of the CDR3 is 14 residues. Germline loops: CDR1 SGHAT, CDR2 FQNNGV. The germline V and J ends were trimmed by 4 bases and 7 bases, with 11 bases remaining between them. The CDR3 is CASSSRRGNSPLHF. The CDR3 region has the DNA TGTGCCAGCAGCTCCCGTCGGGGGAATTCACCCCTCCACTTT. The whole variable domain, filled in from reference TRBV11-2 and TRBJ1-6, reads EAGVAQSPRYKIIEKRQSVAFWCNPISGHATLYWYQQILGQGPKLLIQFQNNGVVDDSQLPKDRFSAERLKGVDSTLKIQPAKLEDSAVYLCASSSRRGNSPLHFGNGTRLTVT.

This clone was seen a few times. The CDR3 nucleotides read TGTGCCAGCAGCTATGGGACAGGGGGCTACGAGCAGTACTTC. Translating it yields CASSYGTGGYEQYF. The chain uses TRBV11-2 and TRBJ2-7, with 11 bases aligning to TRBD1. V lost 4 bases, J lost 3 bases, and 2 bases stayed unmatched. Per the germline V gene, CDR1 is SGHAT and CDR2 is FQNNGV. CDR3 length: 14 amino acids.

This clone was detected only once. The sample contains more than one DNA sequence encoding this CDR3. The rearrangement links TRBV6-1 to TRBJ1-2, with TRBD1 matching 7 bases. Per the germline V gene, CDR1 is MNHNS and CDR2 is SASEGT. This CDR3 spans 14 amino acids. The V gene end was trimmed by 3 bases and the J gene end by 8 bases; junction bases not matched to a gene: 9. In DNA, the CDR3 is TGTGCCAGCAGTGAGGTAGACAGGGAGGGCGGCTACACCTTC. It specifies CASSEVDREGGYTF.

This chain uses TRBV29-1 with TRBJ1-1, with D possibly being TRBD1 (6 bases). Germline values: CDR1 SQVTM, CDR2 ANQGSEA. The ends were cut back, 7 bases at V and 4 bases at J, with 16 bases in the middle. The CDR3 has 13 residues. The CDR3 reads CSGGAGVGTEAFF. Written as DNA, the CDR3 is TGCAGCGGAGGGGCAGGGGTTGGCACTGAAGCTTTCTTT.

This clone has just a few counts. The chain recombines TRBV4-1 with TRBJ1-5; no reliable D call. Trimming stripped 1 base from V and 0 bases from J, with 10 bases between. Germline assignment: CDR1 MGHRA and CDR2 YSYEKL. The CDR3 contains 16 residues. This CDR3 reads CASSQGVTYSNQPQHF. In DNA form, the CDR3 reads TGCGCCAGCAGCCAAGGGGTCACCTATAGCAATCAGCCCCAGCATTTT.

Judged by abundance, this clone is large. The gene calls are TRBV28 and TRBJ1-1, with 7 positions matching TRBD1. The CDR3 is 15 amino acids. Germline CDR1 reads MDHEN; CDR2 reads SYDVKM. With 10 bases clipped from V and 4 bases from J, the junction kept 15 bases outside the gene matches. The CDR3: CANKRAGGSFTEAFF. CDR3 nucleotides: TGTGCCAACAAGAGGGCAGGGGGTAGTTTCACTGAAGCTTTCTTT.

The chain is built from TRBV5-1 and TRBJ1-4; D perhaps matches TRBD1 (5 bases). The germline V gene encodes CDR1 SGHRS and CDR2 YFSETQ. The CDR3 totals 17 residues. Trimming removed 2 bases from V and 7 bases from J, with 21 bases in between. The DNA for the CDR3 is TGCGCCAGCAGCTTAAGCTGGCAGGGATACGCCGTTGAAAAACTGTTTTTT. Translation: CASSLSWQGYAVEKLFF.

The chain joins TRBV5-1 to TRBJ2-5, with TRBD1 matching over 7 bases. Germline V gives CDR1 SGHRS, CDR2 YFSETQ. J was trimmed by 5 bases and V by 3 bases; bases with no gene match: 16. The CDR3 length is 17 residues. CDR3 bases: TGCGCCAGCAGCTCCCAAAACAGGGGCGGTTGGTCGGAGACCCAGTACTTC. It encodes CASSSQNRGGWSETQYF. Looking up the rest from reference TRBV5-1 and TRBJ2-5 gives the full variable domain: KAGVTQTPRYLIKTRGQQVTLSCSPISGHRSVSWYQQTPGQGLQFLFEYFSETQRNKGNFPGRFSGRQFSNSRSEMNVSTLELGDSALYLCASSSQNRGGWSETQYFGPGTRLLVL.

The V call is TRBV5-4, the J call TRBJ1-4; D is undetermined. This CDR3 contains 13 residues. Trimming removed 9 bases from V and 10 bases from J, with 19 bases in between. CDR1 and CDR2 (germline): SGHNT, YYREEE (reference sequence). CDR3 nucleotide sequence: TGTGCCACCAACCCGACCGGTGGCGGAAAACTGTTTTTT. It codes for CATNPTGGGKLFF.

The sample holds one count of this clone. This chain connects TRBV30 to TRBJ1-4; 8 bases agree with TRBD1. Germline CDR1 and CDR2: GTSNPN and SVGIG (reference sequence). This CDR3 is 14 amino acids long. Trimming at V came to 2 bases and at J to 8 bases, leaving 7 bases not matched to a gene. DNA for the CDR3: TGTGCCTGGAGTCGGACAGGGAATCAAGAAAAACTGTTTTTT. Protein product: CAWSRTGNQEKLFF.

The chain's CDR3 is CASSLVAGVEQFF. The CDR3 DNA sequence: TGTGCCAGCAGCTTAGTTGCAGGGGTCGAGCAGTTCTTC. The chain joins TRBV11-3 to TRBJ2-1; perhaps TRBD1 as D (6 bases). The germline V and J ends were trimmed by 1 base and 10 bases, with 11 bases remaining between them. This CDR3 has 13 amino acids. CDR1 and CDR2 from the germline V gene are SGHNT and YENEEA.

In nucleotides, the CDR3 is TGCGCCAGTTGGGAGGGCACTGAAGCTTTCTTT. Translation gives CASWEGTEAFF. The rearrangement joins TRBV5-1 to TRBJ1-1; D gene uncertain. Trimming pared 8 bases from V and 4 bases from J, leaving 9 bases between. Germline lookup yields CDR1 SGHRS and CDR2 YFSETQ. The CDR3 is made up of 11 amino acids.

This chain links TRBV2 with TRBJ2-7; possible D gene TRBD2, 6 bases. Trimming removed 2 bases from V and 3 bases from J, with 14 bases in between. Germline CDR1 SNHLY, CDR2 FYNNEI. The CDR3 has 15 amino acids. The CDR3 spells CASSELGDFIYEQYF. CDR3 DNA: TGTGCCAGCAGTGAACTCGGGGACTTTATCTACGAGCAGTACTTC.

CDR3 sequence: CASSSSSSGGNEQYF. DNA for the CDR3: TGTGCCAGCAGCTCAAGCTCTAGCGGGGGTAATGAGCAGTACTTC. The rearrangement joins TRBV7-6 to TRBJ2-7; 10 bases match TRBD2. The V gene end was trimmed by 4 bases and the J gene end by 7 bases; junction bases not matched to a gene: 10. This CDR3 has 15 residues. CDR1 is SGHVS, CDR2 FNYEAQ, per germline.

The CDR3 DNA follows: TGTGCCAGCAGTGGACCTAATCAGCCCCAGCATTTT. Its protein product is CASSGPNQPQHF. The J gene is TRBJ1-5, the V gene TRBV6-6; D is unclear. V shed 5 bases and J shed 4 bases, with 6 bases lying between them. CDR1 is MNHNY and CDR2 is SVGAGI in the germline V gene (reference sequence). The CDR3 is 12 amino acids.

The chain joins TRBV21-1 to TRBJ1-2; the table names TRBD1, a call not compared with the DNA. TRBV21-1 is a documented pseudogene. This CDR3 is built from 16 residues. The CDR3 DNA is TGTGCCCGCGGACTCCGGGACAGGGGACTCCACTATGGCTACACCTTC. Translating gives CARGLRDRGLHYGYTF.

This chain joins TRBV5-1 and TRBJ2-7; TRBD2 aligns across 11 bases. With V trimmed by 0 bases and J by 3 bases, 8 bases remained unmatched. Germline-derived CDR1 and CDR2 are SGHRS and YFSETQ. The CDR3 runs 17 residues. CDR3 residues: CASSLAPTSGELYEQYF. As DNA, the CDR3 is TGCGCCAGCAGCTTGGCCCCGACTAGCGGGGAGCTCTACGAGCAGTACTTC. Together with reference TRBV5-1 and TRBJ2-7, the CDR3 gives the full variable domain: KAGVTQTPRYLIKTRGQQVTLSCSPISGHRSVSWYQQTPGQGLQFLFEYFSETQRNKGNFPGRFSGRQFSNSRSEMNVSTLELGDSALYLCASSLAPTSGELYEQYFGPGTRLTVT.

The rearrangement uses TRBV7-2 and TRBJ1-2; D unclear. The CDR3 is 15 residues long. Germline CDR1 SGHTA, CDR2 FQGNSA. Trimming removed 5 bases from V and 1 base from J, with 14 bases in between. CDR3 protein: CASSTSSILNYGYTF. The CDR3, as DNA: TGTGCCAGCAGCACCTCTAGCATACTTAACTATGGCTACACCTTC.

CDR3 nucleotides: TGTGCCAGCAGGCCGCAACAGGGTGGTAATGAAAAACTGTTTTTT. It encodes CASRPQQGGNEKLFF. This chain connects TRBV28 to TRBJ1-4; the D gene is possibly TRBD1 (6 bases). Trimming took off 6 bases at V and 4 bases at J, with 15 bases between the two ends. There are 15 residues in the CDR3. The V gene's germline CDR1 is MDHEN and CDR2 SYDVKM.

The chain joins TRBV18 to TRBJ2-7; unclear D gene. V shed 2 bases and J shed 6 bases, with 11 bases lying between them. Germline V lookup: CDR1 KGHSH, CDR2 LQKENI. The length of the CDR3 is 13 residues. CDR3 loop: CASSPGETAEQYF. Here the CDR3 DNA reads TGTGCCAGCTCACCAGGGGAAACGGCCGAGCAGTACTTC.

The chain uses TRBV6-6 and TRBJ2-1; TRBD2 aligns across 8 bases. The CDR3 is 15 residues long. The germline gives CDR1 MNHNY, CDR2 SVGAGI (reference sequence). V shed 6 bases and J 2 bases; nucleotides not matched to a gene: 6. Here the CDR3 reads CASRGAGVPYNEQFF. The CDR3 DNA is TGTGCCAGCAGAGGAGCGGGGGTCCCCTACAATGAGCAGTTCTTC.

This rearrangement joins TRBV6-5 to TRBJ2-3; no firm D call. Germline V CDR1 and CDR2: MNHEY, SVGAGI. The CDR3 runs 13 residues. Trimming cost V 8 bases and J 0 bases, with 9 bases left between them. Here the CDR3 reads CASRSGSTDTQYF. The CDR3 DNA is TGTGCCAGCCGGTCCGGGAGCACAGATACGCAGTATTTT.

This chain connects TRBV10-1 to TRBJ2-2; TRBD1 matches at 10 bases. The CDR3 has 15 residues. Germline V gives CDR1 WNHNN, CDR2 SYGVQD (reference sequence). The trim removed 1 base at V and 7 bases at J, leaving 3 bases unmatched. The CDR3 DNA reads TGCGCCAGCAGTGAGTGGACAGGGGGAATCGGGGAGCTGTTTTTT. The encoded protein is CASSEWTGGIGELFF.

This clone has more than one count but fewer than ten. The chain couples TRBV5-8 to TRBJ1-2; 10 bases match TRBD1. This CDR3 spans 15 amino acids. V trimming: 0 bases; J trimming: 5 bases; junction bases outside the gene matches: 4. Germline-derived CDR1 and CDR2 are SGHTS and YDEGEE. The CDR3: CASSLGQGAYYGYTF. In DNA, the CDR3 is TGTGCCAGCAGCTTGGGACAGGGGGCTTATTATGGCTACACCTTC.

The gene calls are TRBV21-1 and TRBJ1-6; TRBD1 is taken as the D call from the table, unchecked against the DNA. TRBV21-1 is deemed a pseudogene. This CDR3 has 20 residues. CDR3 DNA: TGTGCCAGCAGCCCCCAAAAACCGGGACAGGGATCCTCCTATAATTCACCCCTCCACTTT. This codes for CASSPQKPGQGSSYNSPLHF.